The rows below give T cell receptor beta chains drawn from one sample of a study of identical twins' blood T cells. One entry per CDR3 protein, called by TCRdb with MiXCR from the 5' RACE reads. The table has a few hundred thousand distinct CDR3 sequences, about 28% seen once. The source material was PBMCs. The receptors were sampled from a woman aged 18-55 years in good health. CDR3s include the opening cysteine and the closing phenylalanine or tryptophan. The order of the fields is CDR3 protein, CDR3 DNA, D gene, V gene, J gene, clone size. D genes are given only for firm matches. Size values are once, few and many counts, or a class for expanded clones, and some rows have none.

CSALSWGERNEQFF,TGCAGCGCTCTTTCTTGGGGGGAAAGAAATGAGCAGTTCTTC,.,TRBV29-1,TRBJ2-1,few
CASSQRTVNEKLFF,TGTGCCAGCAGCCAACGGACAGTTAATGAAAAACTGTTTTTT,.,TRBV13,TRBJ1-4,.
CSAYQGGRSTEAFF,TGCAGTGCTTACCAGGGGGGGAGGAGTACTGAAGCTTTCTTT,TRBD1,TRBV20-1,TRBJ1-1,.
CAISENRDGYGYTF,TGTGCCATCTCTGAAAACAGGGATGGCTATGGCTACACCTTC,.,TRBV10-3,TRBJ1-2,few
CASSDGTSGSEQYF,TGTGCCAGCAGTGACGGGACTAGCGGGAGCGAGCAGTACTTC,TRBD2,TRBV6-4,TRBJ2-7,.
CASSWEERVTVMPYEQYF,TGTGCCAGCAGCTGGGAAGAGCGGGTCACGGTAATGCCCTACGAGCAGTACTTC,.,TRBV6-2/TRBV6-3,TRBJ2-7,few
CASSPARISPSTGAFF,TGCGCCAGCAGCCCTGCACGTATATCCCCTTCGACGGGGGCTTTCTTT,.,TRBV5-1,TRBJ1-1,.
CASSQRPLDGVSEAFF,TGTGCCAGCAGCCAAAGACCCCTGGACGGGGTAAGTGAAGCTTTCTTT,.,TRBV4-2,TRBJ1-1,few
CASSVSGLAPCPTLAKNIQYF,TGTGCCAGCAGTGTATCGGGACTAGCGCCTTGCCCCACACTAGCCAAAAACATTCAGTACTTC,TRBD2,TRBV25-1,TRBJ2-4,.
CASSWGRINEQFF,TGTGCCAGCAGTTGGGGGCGTATCAATGAGCAGTTCTTC,.,TRBV5-6,TRBJ2-1,.
CASSLAHGWAFF,TGTGCCAGCAGCTTAGCGCATGGCTGGGCTTTCTTT,.,TRBV7-2,TRBJ1-1,many
CASSNWGLAGPNTGELFF,TGTGCCAGCAGCAATTGGGGACTAGCGGGGCCGAACACCGGGGAGCTGTTTTTT,TRBD2,TRBV9,TRBJ2-2,.
CASSGGVFNYGYTF,TGTGCCAGCAGTGGGGGCGTGTTTAACTATGGCTACACCTTC,.,TRBV2,TRBJ1-2,many
CAISEPGTDQETQYF,TGTGCCATCAGTGAGCCCGGGACGGACCAAGAGACCCAGTACTTC,.,TRBV10-3,TRBJ2-5,few
CASKDREYEQYF,TGCGCCAGCAAGGACAGAGAATACGAGCAGTACTTC,.,TRBV5-1,TRBJ2-7,few
CASSPFRTAQPQHF,TGTGCCAGCAGCCCATTCAGGACAGCCCAGCCCCAGCATTTT,.,TRBV5-6,TRBJ1-5,few
CASSLSPRAAGELFF,TGTGCCAGCAGCTTATCCCCCAGGGCAGCCGGGGAGCTGTTTTTT,.,TRBV7-6,TRBJ2-2,many
CASSRDTTGTAGNTIYF,TGTGCCAGCAGCCGAGATACGACCGGGACAGCTGGAAACACCATATATTTT,TRBD1,TRBV3-1,TRBJ1-3,.
CASSLVTEAGETQYF,TGTGCCAGCAGCTTAGTCACGGAGGCTGGAGAGACCCAGTACTTC,.,TRBV11-2,TRBJ2-5,few
CASSAQGVTEAFF,TGTGCCAGCAGCGCACAGGGGGTCACTGAAGCTTTCTTT,TRBD1,TRBV14,TRBJ1-1,few
CSVEGARGGSGYNEQFF,TGCAGCGTTGAAGGGGCCCGCGGCGGGAGTGGCTACAATGAGCAGTTCTTC,TRBD2,TRBV29-1,TRBJ2-1,few
CASGLSTVSSGNTIYF,TGTGCTAGTGGTTTGTCGACCGTTAGCTCTGGAAACACCATATATTTT,.,TRBV12-5,TRBJ1-3,.
CASSPQADTGTEAFF,TGTGCCAGCAGCCCACAAGCTGATACCGGGACAGAAGCTTTCTTT,.,TRBV7-3,TRBJ1-1,few
CSARDPLAGAIGDTQYF,TGCAGTGCTAGAGATCCACTAGCGGGAGCTATTGGAGATACGCAGTATTTT,TRBD2,TRBV20-1,TRBJ2-3,few
CSANLQGQGNTIYF,TGCAGTGCTAACCTACAGGGTCAAGGAAACACCATATATTTT,.,TRBV20-1,TRBJ1-3,once
CASSEVGPYGYTF,TGTGCCAGCAGTGAAGTGGGACCCTATGGCTACACCTTC,.,TRBV2,TRBJ1-2,.
CSASTEAFF,TGCAGCGCCTCCACTGAAGCTTTCTTT,.,TRBV29-1,TRBJ1-1,few
CASSLGGFEAFF,TGTGCCAGCAGCTTAGGGGGTTTTGAAGCTTTCTTT,.,TRBV7-6,TRBJ1-1,.
CASSWSSYNEQFF,TGCGCCAGCAGCTGGAGCTCCTACAATGAGCAGTTCTTC,.,TRBV5-1,TRBJ2-1,.
CSARSRTTNYGYTF,TGCAGTGCTAGAAGCAGAACCACTAACTATGGCTACACCTTC,.,TRBV20-1,TRBJ1-2,few
CSGTANNEKLFF,TGCAGTGGGACAGCTAATAATGAAAAACTGTTTTTT,.,TRBV20-1,TRBJ1-4,.
CSARDHQETQYF,TGCAGTGCTCGGGACCATCAAGAGACCCAGTACTTC,.,TRBV20-1,TRBJ2-5,few
CSVEGRTDTQYF,TGCAGCGTTGAGGGTCGCACAGATACGCAGTATTTT,.,TRBV29-1,TRBJ2-3,.
CASSYGAGEMFF,TGTGCCAGCAGTTACGGGGCCGGGGAGATGTTTTTT,.,TRBV6-2/TRBV6-3,TRBJ2-2,.
CASSLGAGFGNSPLHF,TGTGCCAGCAGTTTAGGGGCAGGGTTCGGGAATTCACCCCTCCACTTT,.,TRBV27,TRBJ1-6,.
CASSPRTGLYEQYF,TGTGCCAGCAGTCCCCGGACAGGTCTGTACGAGCAGTACTTC,TRBD1,TRBV27,TRBJ2-7,.
CASSYQTGTDKDTQYF,TGTGCCAGCAGCTACCAAACCGGGACTGACAAAGATACGCAGTATTTT,.,TRBV12-3/TRBV12-4,TRBJ2-3,.
CASSPPRWRTDTQYF,TGTGCCAGCAGCCCCCCGAGGTGGCGCACAGATACGCAGTATTTT,.,TRBV5-6,TRBJ2-3,few
CASRFARQGATQYF,TGTGCCAGCAGGTTCGCCCGCCAGGGGGCTACGCAGTATTTT,TRBD1,TRBV7-3,TRBJ2-3,.
CSANGRITDTQYF,TGCAGTGCTAATGGGCGGATCACAGATACGCAGTATTTT,.,TRBV20-1,TRBJ2-3,few
CASHSGGPPDTQYF,TGTGCCTCACACTCGGGGGGGCCCCCAGATACGCAGTATTTT,TRBD2,TRBV12-3/TRBV12-4,TRBJ2-3,.
CASSLTAMNTEAFF,TGTGCCAGCAGCTTAACAGCCATGAACACTGAAGCTTTCTTT,.,TRBV11-3,TRBJ1-1,.
CARPKCEQYF,TGTGCCAGACCAAAGTGCGAGCAGTACTTC,.,TRBV21-1,TRBJ2-7,few
CSAREKGREGNQPQHF,TGCAGTGCTAGAGAGAAGGGACGGGAAGGCAATCAGCCCCAGCATTTT,.,TRBV20-1,TRBJ1-5,few
CASSSKTGNAIYEQYF,TGTGCCAGCAGCTCAAAGACAGGGAATGCCATCTACGAGCAGTACTTC,TRBD1,TRBV7-6,TRBJ2-7,.
CASSNQGQRVYF,TGTGCCAGCAGTAACCAGGGACAGCGGGTCTACTTC,.,TRBV25-1,TRBJ2-5,.
CASSFDRGNEKLFF,TGTGCCAGCAGCTTCGACAGGGGGAATGAAAAACTGTTTTTT,TRBD1,TRBV5-5,TRBJ1-4,.
CASSVDFRGDVRGYTF,TGTGCCAGCAGCGTAGATTTTCGGGGGGATGTTCGTGGCTACACCTTC,.,TRBV9,TRBJ1-2,.
CASTPQSGYTF,TGTGCCAGCACACCACAATCTGGCTACACCTTC,.,TRBV2,TRBJ1-2,.
CASSLEGVHTGELFF,TGTGCCAGCAGCTTAGAAGGGGTTCACACCGGGGAGCTGTTTTTT,.,TRBV11-2,TRBJ2-2,.